Listed below are T cell receptor beta chains from one sample, sequenced in a study of post-analysis software for immune sequencing data. Each CDR3 protein gets one entry after TCRdb re-called the PCR reads with MiXCR. The repertoire holds hundreds of thousands of distinct CDR3 sequences, with less than 35% as singletons. Sequenced: blood. The receptors stem from a girl under 18 with multiple sclerosis. CDR3s include the opening cysteine and the closing phenylalanine or tryptophan. D genes are given only for firm matches. Only part of the rows carry a size: once, few, many, or a class if the clone is expanded.

abundance	d_gene	j_gene	v_gene	CDR3aa	CDR3nt
NA	NA	TRBJ1-1	TRBV29-1	CSVTGIESGQTNLNTEAFF	TGCAGCGTCACGGGCATCGAATCAGGACAGACTAACTTGAACACTGAAGCTTTCTTT
few	TRBD2	TRBJ2-7	TRBV20-1	CSGQTSAQYEQYF	TGCAGTGGCCAGACTAGCGCACAATACGAGCAGTACTTC
NA	TRBD2	TRBJ2-5	TRBV9	CASSNRGGSQYF	TGTGCCAGCAGCAACCGGGGGGGGTCGCAGTACTTC
few	TRBD1	TRBJ2-7	TRBV12-3/TRBV12-4	CASSSRDSRAYEQYF	TGTGCCAGCAGTTCCCGGGACAGTAGGGCCTACGAGCAGTACTTC
NA	NA	TRBJ1-2	TRBV29-1	CSVDSAFGYTF	TGCAGCGTTGATTCTGCGTTTGGCTACACCTTC
NA	NA	TRBJ2-1	TRBV24-1	CATSDFPFNEQFF	TGTGCCACCAGTGATTTCCCCTTCAATGAGCAGTTCTTC
NA	TRBD2	TRBJ2-3	TRBV2	CASGGGGRLRDTQYF	TGTGCCAGCGGCGGGGGTGGGCGCCTCCGGGATACGCAGTATTTT
few	TRBD1	TRBJ2-7	TRBV27	CASRADRGREYEQYF	TGTGCCAGCAGGGCAGACAGGGGGCGAGAATACGAGCAGTACTTC
NA	NA	TRBJ1-1	TRBV10-3	CASLGWGDEAFF	TGTGCCAGCCTAGGGTGGGGGGATGAAGCTTTCTTT
few	TRBD2	TRBJ2-7	TRBV4-3	CASSQTSGSWYEQYF	TGCGCCAGCAGCCAAACTAGCGGGAGTTGGTACGAGCAGTACTTC
once	NA	TRBJ2-7	TRBV28	CASSLGSTAGEQYF	TGTGCCAGCAGCTTGGGGAGTACGGCAGGTGAGCAGTACTTC
few	TRBD2	TRBJ2-1	TRBV20-1	CSAPGTSGRIYEQFF	TGCAGTGCTCCCGGGACTAGCGGGAGGATCTATGAGCAGTTCTTC
few	TRBD1	TRBJ1-4	TRBV4-3	CASSQDTGGGEKLFF	TGCGCCAGCAGCCAAGATACAGGGGGCGGTGAAAAACTGTTTTTT
NA	TRBD1	TRBJ2-7	TRBV7-9	CASSPRQGEVYEQYF	TGTGCCAGCAGCCCACGACAGGGGGAGGTCTACGAGCAGTACTTC
NA	NA	TRBJ2-4	TRBV12-3/TRBV12-4	CASSFPRTVIQYF	TGTGCCAGCAGTTTTCCCCGGACAGTTATTCAGTACTTC
few	TRBD2	TRBJ2-7	TRBV3-1	CASSQGGTRILWHEQYF	TGTGCCAGCAGCCAAGGGGGGACTAGGATCCTTTGGCACGAGCAGTACTTC
many	NA	TRBJ2-5	TRBV29-1	CSVSQFEETQYF	TGCAGCGTTAGTCAGTTCGAAGAGACCCAGTACTTC
few	NA	TRBJ1-2	TRBV20-1	CSASAGGYTF	TGCAGTGCTAGTGCTGGGGGCTACACCTTC
NA	TRBD2	TRBJ2-1	TRBV4-1	CASSLAGGARDNEQFF	TGCGCCAGCAGCTTGGCCGGGGGGGCGCGCGACAATGAGCAGTTCTTC
NA	NA	TRBJ1-1	TRBV28	CASVDIKHPNTEAFF	TGTGCCAGCGTAGACATCAAACACCCGAACACTGAAGCTTTCTTT
NA	NA	TRBJ2-1	TRBV5-1	CASSPTGRESSYNEQFF	TGCGCCAGCAGTCCTACCGGACGGGAGAGCTCCTACAATGAGCAGTTCTTC
NA	TRBD1	TRBJ2-7	TRBV18	CASSPHLQGAYEQYF	TGTGCCAGCTCACCACACCTGCAGGGGGCCTACGAGCAGTACTTC
NA	NA	TRBJ2-5	TRBV5-4	CASSSREVEYF	TGTGCCAGCAGCTCCCGGGAAGTAGAGTACTTC
few	NA	TRBJ2-3	TRBV6-6	CASSFRMRTKVTDTQYF	TGTGCCAGCAGTTTTCGGATGAGGACGAAAGTCACAGATACGCAGTATTTT
NA	NA	TRBJ2-2	TRBV11-3	CASSLVRGAGELFF	TGTGCCAGCAGCTTAGTTCGGGGAGCCGGGGAGCTGTTTTTT
NA	NA	TRBJ1-4	TRBV7-8	CASSLGSNEKLFF	TGTGCCAGCAGCTTAGGGAGTAATGAAAAACTGTTTTTT
NA	TRBD1	TRBJ1-2	TRBV2	CASTPDRGDYGYTF	TGTGCCAGCACTCCGGACAGGGGGGACTATGGCTACACCTTC
few	NA	TRBJ1-1	TRBV6-2/TRBV6-3	CASRARMVGNTEAFF	TGTGCCAGCAGAGCACGGATGGTAGGGAACACTGAAGCTTTCTTT
NA	NA	TRBJ1-6	TRBV4-2	CASSQYRLSDSYSPLHF	TGTGCCAGCAGCCAATACAGGCTAAGTGACAGCTATTCACCCCTCCACTTT
NA	NA	TRBJ2-5	TRBV5-1	CASSLDNSFGETQYF	TGCGCCAGCAGCTTGGACAACTCCTTTGGAGAGACCCAGTACTTC
few	NA	TRBJ2-7	TRBV28	CASGRRGRVQYF	TGTGCCAGCGGTCGGCGGGGGCGCGTGCAGTACTTC